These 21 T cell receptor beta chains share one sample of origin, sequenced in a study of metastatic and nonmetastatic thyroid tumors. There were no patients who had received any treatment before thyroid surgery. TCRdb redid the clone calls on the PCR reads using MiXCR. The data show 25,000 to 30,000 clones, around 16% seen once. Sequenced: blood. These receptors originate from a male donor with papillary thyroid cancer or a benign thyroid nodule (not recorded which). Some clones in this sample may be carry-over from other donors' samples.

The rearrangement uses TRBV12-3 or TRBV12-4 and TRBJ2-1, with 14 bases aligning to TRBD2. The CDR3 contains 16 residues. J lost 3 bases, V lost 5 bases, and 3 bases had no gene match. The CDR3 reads CASSRGLAGDYNEQFF. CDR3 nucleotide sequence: TGTGCCAGCAGTAGGGGACTAGCGGGAGACTACAATGAGCAGTTCTTC.

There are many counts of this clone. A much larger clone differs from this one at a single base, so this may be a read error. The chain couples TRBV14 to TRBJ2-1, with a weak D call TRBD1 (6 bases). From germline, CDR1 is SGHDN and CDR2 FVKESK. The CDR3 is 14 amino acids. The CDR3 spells CASSLQGSYNGQFF. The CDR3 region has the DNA TGTGCCAGCAGCCTACAGGGATCCTACAATGGGCAGTTCTTC.

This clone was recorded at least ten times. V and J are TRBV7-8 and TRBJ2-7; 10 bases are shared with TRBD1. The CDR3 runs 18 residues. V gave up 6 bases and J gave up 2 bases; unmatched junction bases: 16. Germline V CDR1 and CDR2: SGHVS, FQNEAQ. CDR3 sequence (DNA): TGTGCCAGCAGTTCCGGGACAGGGGCTGCTAGCGCTACCTACGAGCAGTACTTC. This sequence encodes CASSSGTGAASATYEQYF.

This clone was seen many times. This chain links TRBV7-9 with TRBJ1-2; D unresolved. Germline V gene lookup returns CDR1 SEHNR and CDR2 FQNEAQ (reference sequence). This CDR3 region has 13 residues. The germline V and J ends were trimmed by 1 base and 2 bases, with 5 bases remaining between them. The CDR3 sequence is CASSLEGNYGYTF. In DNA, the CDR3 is TGTGCCAGCAGCTTAGAAGGGAACTATGGCTACACCTTC.

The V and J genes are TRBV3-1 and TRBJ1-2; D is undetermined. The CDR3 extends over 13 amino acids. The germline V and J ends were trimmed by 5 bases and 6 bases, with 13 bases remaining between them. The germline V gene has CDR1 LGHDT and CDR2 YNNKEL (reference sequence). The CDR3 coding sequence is TGTGCCAGCAGCTCCCTTTCTGACGATGGCTACACCTTC. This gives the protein CASSSLSDDGYTF.

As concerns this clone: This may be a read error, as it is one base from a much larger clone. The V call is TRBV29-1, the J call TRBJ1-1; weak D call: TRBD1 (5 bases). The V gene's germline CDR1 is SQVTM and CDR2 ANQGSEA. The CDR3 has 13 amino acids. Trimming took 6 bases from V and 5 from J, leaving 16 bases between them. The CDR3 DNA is TGCAGCGTCGCAGTGGGCGCAGGGACTGAAGCTTTCTTT. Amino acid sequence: CSVAVGAGTEAFF.

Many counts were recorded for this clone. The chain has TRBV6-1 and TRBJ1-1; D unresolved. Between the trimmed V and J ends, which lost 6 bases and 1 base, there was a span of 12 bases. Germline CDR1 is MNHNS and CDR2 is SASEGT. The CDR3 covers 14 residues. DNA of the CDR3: TGTGCCAGCAGCCCGTCCGGTTGGAACACTGAAGCTTTCTTT. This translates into CASSPSGWNTEAFF.

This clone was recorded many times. CDR3 region: CASSLGRWDEQFF. CDR3 in DNA: TGTGCCAGCAGTTTAGGCAGATGGGATGAGCAGTTCTTC. This sequence joins TRBV12-3 or TRBV12-4 and TRBJ2-1; no reliable D call. The CDR3 length is 13 residues. Trimming took off 1 base at V and 8 bases at J, with 9 bases between the two ends.

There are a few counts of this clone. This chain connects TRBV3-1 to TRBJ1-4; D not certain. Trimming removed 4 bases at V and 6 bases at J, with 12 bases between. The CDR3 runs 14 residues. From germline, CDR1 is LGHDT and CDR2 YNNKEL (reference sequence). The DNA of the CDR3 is TGTGCCAGCAGCCTAGACATAGCCCATGAAAAACTGTTTTTT. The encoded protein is CASSLDIAHEKLFF.

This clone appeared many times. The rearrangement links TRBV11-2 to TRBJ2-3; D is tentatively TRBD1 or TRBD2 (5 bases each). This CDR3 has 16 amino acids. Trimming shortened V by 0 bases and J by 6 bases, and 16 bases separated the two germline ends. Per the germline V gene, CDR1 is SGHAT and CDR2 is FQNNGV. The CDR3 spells CASSLDQGTLPDTQYF. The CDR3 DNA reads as TGTGCCAGCAGCTTAGATCAAGGGACGCTCCCGGATACGCAGTATTTT.

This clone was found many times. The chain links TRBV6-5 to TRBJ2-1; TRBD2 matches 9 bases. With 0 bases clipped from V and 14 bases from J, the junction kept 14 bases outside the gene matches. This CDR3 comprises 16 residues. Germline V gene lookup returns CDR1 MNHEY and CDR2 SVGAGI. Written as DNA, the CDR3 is TGTGCCAGCAGTTACTCGGCCCCCTTGACTAGCGGCCTAGAGTTCTTC. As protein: CASSYSAPLTSGLEFF.

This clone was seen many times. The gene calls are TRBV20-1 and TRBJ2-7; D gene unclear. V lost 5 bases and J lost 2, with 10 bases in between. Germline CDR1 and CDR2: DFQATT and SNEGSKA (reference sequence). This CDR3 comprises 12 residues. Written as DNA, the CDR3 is TGCAGTGCTTGGTGGGGAACCTACGAGCAGTACTTC. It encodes CSAWWGTYEQYF.

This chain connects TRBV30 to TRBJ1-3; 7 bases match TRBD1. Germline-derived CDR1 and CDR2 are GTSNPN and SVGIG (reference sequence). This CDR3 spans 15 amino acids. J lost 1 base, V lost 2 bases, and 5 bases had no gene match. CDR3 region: CAWSRDSQSGNTIYF. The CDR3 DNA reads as TGTGCCTGGAGTCGGGACAGCCAATCTGGAAACACCATATATTTT.

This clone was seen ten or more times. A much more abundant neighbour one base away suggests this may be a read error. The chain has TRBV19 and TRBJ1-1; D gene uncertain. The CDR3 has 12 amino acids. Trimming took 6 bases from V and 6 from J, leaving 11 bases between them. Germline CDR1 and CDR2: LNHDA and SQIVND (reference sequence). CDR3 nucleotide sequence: TGTGCCAGTAGAGAATTCAACGCTGAAGCTTTCTTT. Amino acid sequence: CASREFNAEAFF.

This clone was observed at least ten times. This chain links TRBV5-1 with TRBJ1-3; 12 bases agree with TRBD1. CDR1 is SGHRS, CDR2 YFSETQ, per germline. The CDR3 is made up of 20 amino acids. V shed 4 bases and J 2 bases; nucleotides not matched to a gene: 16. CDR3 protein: CASSASGTGGADGPGNTIYF. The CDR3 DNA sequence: TGCGCCAGCAGCGCCTCCGGGACAGGGGGCGCGGATGGACCTGGAAACACCATATATTTT.

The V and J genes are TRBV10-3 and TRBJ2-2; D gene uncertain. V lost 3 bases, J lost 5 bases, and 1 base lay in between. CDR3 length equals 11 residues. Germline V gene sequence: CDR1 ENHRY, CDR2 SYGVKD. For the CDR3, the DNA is TGTGCCATCAGTGATACCGGGGAGCTGTTTTTT. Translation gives CAISDTGELFF.

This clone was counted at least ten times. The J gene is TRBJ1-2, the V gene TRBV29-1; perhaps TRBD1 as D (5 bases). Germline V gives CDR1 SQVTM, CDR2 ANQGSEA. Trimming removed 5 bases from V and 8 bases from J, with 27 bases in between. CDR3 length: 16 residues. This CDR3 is CSVPTGRSWGSWGYTF. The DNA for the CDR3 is TGCAGCGTTCCGACGGGCCGATCCTGGGGGAGCTGGGGCTACACCTTC.

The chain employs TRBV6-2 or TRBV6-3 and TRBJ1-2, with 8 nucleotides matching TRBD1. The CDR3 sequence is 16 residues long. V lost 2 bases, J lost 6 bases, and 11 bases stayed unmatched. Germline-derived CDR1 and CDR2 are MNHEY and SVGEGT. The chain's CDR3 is CASSYIRGRGFDGYTF. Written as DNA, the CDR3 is TGTGCCAGCAGTTACATCAGGGGGCGCGGGTTTGATGGCTACACCTTC.

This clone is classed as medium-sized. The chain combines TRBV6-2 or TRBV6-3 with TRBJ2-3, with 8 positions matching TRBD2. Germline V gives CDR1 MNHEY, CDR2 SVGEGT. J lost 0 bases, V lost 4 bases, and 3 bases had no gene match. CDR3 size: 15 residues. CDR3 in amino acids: CASSSASGSTDTQYF. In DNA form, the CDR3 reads TGTGCCAGCAGTTCAGCTAGCGGGAGCACAGATACGCAGTATTTT.

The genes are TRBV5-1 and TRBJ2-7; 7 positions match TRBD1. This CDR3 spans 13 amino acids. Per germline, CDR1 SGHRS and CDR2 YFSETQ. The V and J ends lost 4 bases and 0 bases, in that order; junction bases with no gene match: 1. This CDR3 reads CASSEGASYEQYF. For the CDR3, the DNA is TGCGCCAGCAGCGAGGGGGCCTCCTACGAGCAGTACTTC.

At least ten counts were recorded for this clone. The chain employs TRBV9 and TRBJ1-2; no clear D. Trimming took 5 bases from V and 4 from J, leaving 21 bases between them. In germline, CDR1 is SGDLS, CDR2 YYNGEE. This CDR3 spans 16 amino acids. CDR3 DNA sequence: TGTGCCAGCAGTCCAGCACTCCAATTCCGCCCCTATGGCTACACCTTC. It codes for CASSPALQFRPYGYTF. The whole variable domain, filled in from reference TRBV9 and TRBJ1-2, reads DSGVTQTPKHLITATGQRVTLRCSPRSGDLSVYWYQQSLDQGLQFLIQYYNGEERAKGNILERFSAQQFPDLHSELNLSSLELGDSALYFCASSPALQFRPYGYTFGSGTRLTVV.